A single sample gave rise to the 28 T cell receptor beta chains below, sequenced in a study of blood T cell repertoires in COVID-19. Assay used: immunoSEQ multiplex PCR; TCRdb lists only in-frame clones, some missing. Among 250,000 to 350,000 clones listed, 83% were seen once. The sequenced material came from peripheral blood. These receptor sequences come from a woman in her 50s with acute or convalescent COVID-19.

The CDR3 loop is CASSQGAPDTQYF. The CDR3 DNA follows: TGCGCCAGCAGCCAAGGGGCCCCAGATACGCAGTATTTT. This chain uses TRBV4-1 with TRBJ2-3; D gene uncertain. Germline V gives CDR1 MGHRA, CDR2 YSYEKL. V lost 1 base and J lost 4, with 6 bases in between. The length of the CDR3 is 13 residues.

This chain links TRBV9 with TRBJ2-1, with 8 bases lining up with TRBD2. The CDR3 is 15 residues long. Germline V lookup: CDR1 SGDLS, CDR2 YYNGEE. V was clipped by 7 bases and J by 2 bases; unmatched bases: 8. CDR3 nucleotide sequence: TGTGCCAGCTCCCGGGGGGGAACTACCTACAATGAGCAGTTCTTC. Its protein product is CASSRGGTTYNEQFF. Full variable domain (outside the CDR3, taken from reference TRBV9 and TRBJ2-1): DSGVTQTPKHLITATGQRVTLRCSPRSGDLSVYWYQQSLDQGLQFLIQYYNGEERAKGNILERFSAQQFPDLHSELNLSSLELGDSALYFCASSRGGTTYNEQFFGPGTRLTVL.

The chain has TRBV5-4 and TRBJ1-6, with D possibly being TRBD1 (5 bases). The germline V gene encodes CDR1 SGHNT and CDR2 YYREEE (reference sequence). The germline V and J ends were trimmed by 0 bases and 6 bases, with 10 bases remaining between them. The CDR3 is 15 amino acids. CDR3 coding DNA: TGTGCCAGCAGCTTGGGTGCGGGGGGTAATTCACCCCTCCACTTT. Translated, it gives CASSLGAGGNSPLHF. Complete variable domain (other parts from reference TRBV5-4 and TRBJ1-6): ETGVTQSPTHLIKTRGQQVTLRCSSQSGHNTVSWYQQALGQGPQFIFQYYREEENGRGNFPPRFSGLQFPNYSSELNVNALELDDSALYLCASSLGAGGNSPLHFGNGTRLTVT.

The chain has TRBV19 and TRBJ1-2, with D tentatively TRBD1 (5 bases). The CDR3 loop spans 16 amino acids. V was cut by 1 base and J by 5 bases, with 17 bases left in between. Germline-derived CDR1 and CDR2 are LNHDA and SQIVND (reference sequence). CDR3 nucleotide sequence: TGTGCCAGTAGTATAGCCTCGGAGGGGCGCCGATATGGCTACACCTTC. The encoded protein is CASSIASEGRRYGYTF.

V gene TRBV2 combines with J gene TRBJ1-5; D is unresolved. Germline lookup yields CDR1 SNHLY and CDR2 FYNNEI. There are 12 residues in the CDR3. The V and J ends lost 0 bases and 5 bases respectively, with 2 bases between them. The CDR3 protein is CASSEAYQPQHF. As DNA, the CDR3 is TGTGCCAGCAGTGAAGCCTATCAGCCCCAGCATTTT.

Comments on this clone: Other DNA sequences in this sample translate to the same CDR3. The chain recombines TRBV3-1 (or the pseudogene TRBV3-2) with TRBJ2-5; 7 bases fit TRBD2. CDR3 length: 12 residues. Germline lookup yields CDR1 LGHDT and CDR2 YNNKEL (reference sequence). J lost 5 bases, V lost 3 bases, and 0 bases had no gene match. The DNA for the CDR3 is TGTGCCAGCAGCCAGGGGGGGGAGACCCAGTACTTC. It encodes CASSQGGETQYF.

This chain joins TRBV19 and TRBJ1-2; 8 bases align to TRBD1. The germline CDR1 and CDR2 sequences are LNHDA and SQIVND (reference sequence). V lost 6 bases, J lost 4 bases, and 4 bases stayed unmatched. The CDR3 totals 13 residues. The CDR3 region has the DNA TGTGCCAGTAGCCCCCAGGGGGCCTATGGCTACACCTTC. Translated, it gives CASSPQGAYGYTF.

This clone was detected only once. The genes are TRBV2 and TRBJ2-6, with D possibly being TRBD1 (6 bases). Germline V gene data show CDR1 as SNHLY and CDR2 as FYNNEI. The CDR3 length is 16 residues. V lost 10 bases, J lost 9 bases, and 25 bases lay in between. CDR3 DNA sequence: TGTGCCACCATGAGGGGTGAGGGGGTCGGAGGCAACGTCCTGACTTTC. This sequence encodes CATMRGEGVGGNVLTF.

The chain uses TRBV7-2 and TRBJ2-5; TRBD2 is a possible D gene (5 bases). This CDR3 has 14 residues. V lost 4 bases and J 1 base, leaving 10 bases between the germline ends. CDR1 is SGHTA and CDR2 is FQGNSA in the germline V gene. The CDR3 bases are TGTGCCAGCAGCTCGGGATCTCGCCAAGAGACCCAGTACTTC. Its protein product is CASSSGSRQETQYF.

This chain connects TRBV23-1 to TRBJ2-7, with TRBD1 as a possible D gene (5 bases). TRBV23-1 carries the ORF label, with uncertain function. This CDR3 comprises 13 residues. V lost 7 bases and J lost 0, with 10 bases in between. Written as DNA, the CDR3 is TGCGCCAGCACCAGACAGACCTCCTACGAGCAGTACGTC. Translated: CASTRQTSYEQYV.

The chain recombines TRBV3-1 (or the pseudogene TRBV3-2) with TRBJ2-2, with 10 bases identical to TRBD1. CDR1 is LGHDT, CDR2 YNNKEL, per germline (reference sequence). The trim removed 8 bases at V and 4 bases at J, leaving 4 bases unmatched. The CDR3 is made up of 14 amino acids. The CDR3: CASGTGEGTGELFF. CDR3 DNA: TGTGCCAGCGGGACAGGGGAGGGCACCGGGGAGCTGTTTTTT.

This clone came up a few times. The chain combines TRBV6-5 with TRBJ2-2; D is undetermined. The CDR3 runs to 12 residues. The germline gives CDR1 MNHEY, CDR2 SVGAGI. Trimming stripped 6 bases from V and 6 bases from J, with 8 bases between. This CDR3 reads CASSYSPGELFF. CDR3 nucleotides: TGTGCCAGCAGCTATTCCCCCGGGGAGCTGTTTTTT.

V usage is TRBV6-5 and J usage is TRBJ1-2; D not resolved. Germline loops: CDR1 MNHEY, CDR2 SVGAGI. The CDR3 totals 13 residues. With 8 bases removed from V and 6 bases from J, the gap between germline ends came to 16 bases. The CDR3 here is CASRRQLANGYTF. The CDR3 DNA reads TGTGCCAGCCGACGACAATTGGCGAATGGCTACACCTTC.

J is TRBJ2-7 and V is TRBV19; a possible D gene is TRBD1 (6 bases). Germline V gene lookup returns CDR1 LNHDA and CDR2 SQIVND (reference sequence). CDR3 size: 15 residues. Trimming took off 1 base at V and 7 bases at J, with 17 bases between the two ends. CDR3 DNA: TGTGCCAGTAGTATAGGGGGGACACGACTTGGAGAGCAGTACTTC. Residues: CASSIGGTRLGEQYF. The whole variable domain, remainder taken from reference TRBV19 and TRBJ2-7, is DGGITQSPKYLFRKEGQNVTLSCEQNLNHDAMYWYRQDPGQGLRLIYYSQIVNDFQKGDIAEGYSVSREKKESFPLTVTSAQKNPTAFYLCASSIGGTRLGEQYFGPGTRLTVT.

The chain employs TRBV5-1 and TRBJ1-2; weak D call: TRBD1 (6 bases). CDR1 is SGHRS, CDR2 YFSETQ, per germline. The CDR3 totals 16 residues. V lost 0 bases to trimming and J lost 4 bases, with 16 bases between them. The CDR3 is CASSLAWTASFYGYTF. CDR3 DNA sequence: TGCGCCAGCAGCTTGGCCTGGACAGCCTCCTTCTATGGCTACACCTTC.

CDR3 amino acids: CASSARVNTEAFF. DNA of the CDR3: TGTGCCAGCAGTGCCAGGGTGAACACTGAAGCTTTCTTT. The genes are TRBV27 and TRBJ1-1, with D tentatively TRBD1 (5 bases). Trimming left V 5 bases short and J 0 bases short, with 7 bases between. CDR1 and CDR2 from the germline V gene are MNHEY and SMNVEV (reference sequence). This CDR3 comprises 13 residues.

The chain recombines TRBV6-5 with TRBJ1-4, with 7 nucleotides matching TRBD1. CDR1 and CDR2 from the germline V gene are MNHEY and SVGAGI. The trim removed 7 bases at V and 2 bases at J, leaving 4 bases unmatched. The CDR3 is made up of 14 amino acids. CDR3 bases: TGTGCCAGCACTAAGACAGGGACTAATGAAAAACTGTTTTTT. It encodes CASTKTGTNEKLFF.

This chain uses TRBV11-2 with TRBJ2-5, with TRBD1 matching over 8 bases. The germline CDR1 and CDR2 sequences are SGHAT and FQNNGV. The J segment lost 5 bases and the V segment lost 5 bases, leaving 10 bases of the junction unmatched. The CDR3 is 15 residues long. The CDR3 sequence: CASSPRPDREETQYF. The CDR3 coding sequence is TGTGCCAGCAGCCCTCGACCGGACAGGGAGGAGACCCAGTACTTC.

Only one count was recorded for this clone. V is TRBV29-1 and J is TRBJ1-2; TRBD1 aligns across 9 bases. The V segment lost 5 bases and the J segment 4 bases; nucleotides outside the gene matches: 2. Germline CDR1 reads SQVTM; CDR2 reads ANQGSEA. This CDR3 contains 12 residues. CDR3 amino acids: CSVQGQGYGYTF. The CDR3 DNA reads as TGCAGCGTTCAGGGACAGGGCTATGGCTACACCTTC. Supplemented by reference TRBV29-1 and TRBJ1-2, the full variable domain reads SAVISQKPSRDICQRGTSLTIQCQVDSQVTMMFWYRQQPGQSLTLIATANQGSEATYESGFVIDKFPISRPNLTFSTLTVSNMSPEDSSIYLCSVQGQGYGYTFGSGTRLTVV.

The genes are TRBV5-1 and TRBJ2-1; the match to TRBD2 covers 12 bases. The junction had 7 bases not matched to a gene; V was cut back by 4 bases and J by 5 bases. Per the germline V gene, CDR1 is SGHRS and CDR2 is YFSETQ. This CDR3 is built from 16 residues. The CDR3 DNA is TGCGCCAGCAGCCTCCGGACTAGCGGGACGGACAATGAGCAGTTCTTC. Residues: CASSLRTSGTDNEQFF. Full variable domain (remainder filled in from reference TRBV5-1 and TRBJ2-1): KAGVTQTPRYLIKTRGQQVTLSCSPISGHRSVSWYQQTPGQGLQFLFEYFSETQRNKGNFPGRFSGRQFSNSRSEMNVSTLELGDSALYLCASSLRTSGTDNEQFFGPGTRLTVL.

The CDR3 nucleotides are TGTGCCAGCAGGAAGACGACAGGCTCCCATCAGCCCCAGCATTTT. Its protein product is CASRKTTGSHQPQHF. This chain connects TRBV2 to TRBJ1-5; weak D call: TRBD1 (6 bases). Trimming pared 6 bases from V and 5 bases from J, leaving 17 bases between. The CDR3 contains 15 residues. Looked up from germline, CDR1 is SNHLY and CDR2 is FYNNEI. Full variable domain (rest looked up from reference TRBV2 and TRBJ1-5): EPEVTQTPSHQVTQMGQEVILRCVPISNHLYFYWYRQILGQKVEFLVSFYNNEISEKSEIFDDQFSVERPDGSNFTLKIRSTKLEDSAMYFCASRKTTGSHQPQHFGDGTRLSIL.

About this clone: This specimen includes other DNA sequences encoding the same CDR3. V is TRBV2 and J is TRBJ2-5, with D unclear. With 1 base removed from V and 2 bases from J, the gap between germline ends came to 5 bases. This CDR3 has 13 residues. In germline, CDR1 is SNHLY, CDR2 FYNNEI. In DNA, the CDR3 is TGTGCCAGCAGTGAAGAATTACAAGAGACCCAGTACTTC. This sequence encodes CASSEELQETQYF.

This clone was observed a handful of times. The J gene is TRBJ1-4, the V gene TRBV5-1; perhaps TRBD1 as D (5 bases). The CDR3 totals 13 residues. Germline CDR1 reads SGHRS; CDR2 reads YFSETQ. Trimming took 4 bases from V and 1 from J, leaving 5 bases between them. CDR3: CASSRGTNEKLFF. CDR3 sequence (DNA): TGCGCCAGCAGCAGGGGAACTAATGAAAAACTGTTTTTT.

The chain recombines TRBV5-4 with TRBJ1-3; possibly TRBD1 for D (6 bases). V lost 4 bases, J lost 0 bases, and 11 bases lay in between. Germline CDR1 is SGHNT and CDR2 is YYREEE (reference sequence). The length of the CDR3 is 15 residues. The CDR3 spells CASSPPDSSGNTIYF. Written as DNA, the CDR3 is TGTGCCAGCAGCCCTCCGGACAGCTCTGGAAACACCATATATTTT.

V usage is TRBV29-1 and J usage is TRBJ2-7; 8 bases fit TRBD1. The CDR3 totals 13 residues. J gave up 2 bases and V 7 bases, and 7 bases lay outside the gene matches. The V gene's germline CDR1 is SQVTM and CDR2 ANQGSEA. Written as DNA, the CDR3 is TGCAGCGCTCCGGGACAGGAGCCCTACGAGCAGTACTTC. Protein sequence: CSAPGQEPYEQYF.

V and J are TRBV7-7 and TRBJ2-2; the match to TRBD2 covers 7 bases. Germline assignment: CDR1 SSHAT and CDR2 FNYEAQ (reference sequence). V shed 4 bases and J 0 bases; nucleotides not matched to a gene: 5. The CDR3 has 16 residues. Here the CDR3 reads CASSSTSAPNTGELFF. The CDR3 DNA sequence: TGTGCCAGCAGCTCCACTAGCGCCCCGAACACCGGGGAGCTGTTTTTT.

This clone was observed once. The rearrangement joins TRBV14 to TRBJ1-2; D remains ambiguous. The CDR3 covers 14 residues. CDR1 SGHDN and CDR2 FVKESK come from the germline V gene. V was shortened by 0 bases and J by 8 bases, with 13 bases between the two germline ends. The DNA for the CDR3 is TGTGCCAGCAGCCAAGAATATCGGGTGTTGGGCTACACCTTC. It is translated as CASSQEYRVLGYTF.

This clone was recorded a few times. The chain employs TRBV2 and TRBJ1-5; D perhaps matches TRBD1 (6 bases). The CDR3 totals 14 residues. The germline V and J ends were trimmed by 6 bases and 6 bases, with 15 bases remaining between them. In germline, CDR1 is SNHLY, CDR2 FYNNEI. CDR3: CASSSDRMGQPQHF. The CDR3 DNA reads TGTGCCAGCAGCAGCGACAGGATGGGTCAGCCCCAGCATTTT.